The 16 T cell receptor beta chains reported below all come from one sample, sequenced in a study of shared clonotypes between healthy human individuals. Libraries were prepared by immunoSEQ multiplex PCR; TCRdb keeps only in-frame clonotypes and omits some of them. This table has 2 million to 2.5 million clones, 90% to 97% appearing once. The sequencing sample was made of naive CD4+ T cells sorted from blood. As to subset: CD45RA+ positively selected. These receptors came from a man younger than 35 in good health.

This clone showed up just once. The chain joins TRBV15 to TRBJ1-6; 7 bases map to TRBD1. Germline CDR1 and CDR2: LNHNV and YYDKDF (reference sequence). CDR3 length: 14 amino acids. V shed 3 bases and J 5 bases; nucleotides not matched to a gene: 1. The CDR3 spells CATSSDRDNSPLHF. CDR3 DNA: TGTGCCACCAGCAGCGACAGGGATAATTCACCCCTCCACTTT.

CDR3 sequence (DNA): TGTGCCAGCTCACCACCGGCAGTGAAAGAGACCCAGTACTTC. Its protein product is CASSPPAVKETQYF. The gene calls are TRBV18 and TRBJ2-5; unclear D gene. The CDR3 runs to 14 residues. Per the germline V gene, CDR1 is KGHSH and CDR2 is LQKENI. V was cut by 0 bases and J by 3 bases, with 8 bases left in between.

The chain couples TRBV7-2 to TRBJ2-3; tentative D call: TRBD2 (7 bases). This CDR3 is built from 15 residues. V lost 7 bases to trimming and J lost 7 bases, with 21 bases between them. Germline V lookup: CDR1 SGHTA, CDR2 FQGNSA. For the CDR3, the DNA is TGTGCCAGCATCCAGGGCGGGGGCACACTTCATACGCAGTATTTT. This encodes CASIQGGGTLHTQYF.

This chain links TRBV7-9 with TRBJ2-3; 9 bases map to TRBD1. This CDR3 is built from 16 residues. Per the germline V gene, CDR1 is SEHNR and CDR2 is FQNEAQ (reference sequence). Trimming took 3 bases from V and 3 from J; bases not matched to a gene: 7. CDR3 loop: CASSLGTGYATDTQYF. Here the CDR3 DNA reads TGTGCCAGCAGCTTGGGGACAGGGTATGCGACAGATACGCAGTATTTT.

The chain recombines TRBV6-1 with TRBJ2-7; no definite D call. The CDR3 has 14 residues. In germline, CDR1 is MNHNS, CDR2 SASEGT. V lost 1 base, J lost 2 bases, and 9 bases lay in between. In DNA form, the CDR3 reads TGTGCCAGCAGTGAAGTACCGGAAACCTACGAGCAGTACTTC. It specifies CASSEVPETYEQYF.

CDR3 residues: CASSDPQLQTGVNSPLHF. For the CDR3, the DNA is TGCGCCAGCAGTGACCCGCAACTTCAGACAGGGGTTAATTCACCCCTCCACTTT. The chain couples TRBV10-2 to TRBJ1-6; 8 nucleotides agree with TRBD1. Germline V gives CDR1 WSHSY, CDR2 SAAADI. J was trimmed by 6 bases and V by 3 bases; bases with no gene match: 13. CDR3 size: 18 residues.

The chain recombines TRBV4-1 with TRBJ2-1, with D possibly TRBD2 on 7 matching bases. The CDR3 extends over 17 amino acids. Trimming took off 2 bases at V and 8 bases at J, with 22 bases between the two ends. CDR1 is MGHRA, CDR2 YSYEKL, per germline. Written as DNA, the CDR3 is TGCGCCAGCAGCCAAAGTTCTCGGGGGGCCCTGGGGGATGAGCAGTTCTTC. Translation gives CASSQSSRGALGDEQFF.

The chain has TRBV30 and TRBJ2-7; 10 bases agree with TRBD1. This CDR3 has 16 amino acids. J was trimmed by 2 bases and V by 2 bases; bases with no gene match: 9. The germline CDR1 and CDR2 sequences are GTSNPN and SVGIG (reference sequence). Here the CDR3 DNA reads TGTGCCTGGAGTCCCAAAGCCGGGACAGGGGCCTACGAGCAGTACTTC. Translating gives CAWSPKAGTGAYEQYF. Full variable domain (missing parts from reference TRBV30 and TRBJ2-7): SQTIHQWPATLVQPVGSPLSLECTVEGTSNPNLYWYRQAAGRGLQLLFYSVGIGQISSEVPQNLSASRPQDRQFILSSKKLLLSDSGFYLCAWSPKAGTGAYEQYFGPGTRLTVT.

The rearrangement links TRBV19 to TRBJ1-6, with D unclear. Between the trimmed V and J ends, which lost 10 bases and 7 bases, there was a span of 17 bases. The CDR3 runs 14 residues. Germline V gene sequence: CDR1 LNHDA, CDR2 SQIVND (reference sequence). CDR3 DNA sequence: TGTGCCACTCGACCGGGCCCACCCAATTCACCCCTCCACTTT. Its protein product is CATRPGPPNSPLHF.

V usage is TRBV2 and J usage is TRBJ1-4; D call uncertain. Between the trimmed V and J ends, which lost 3 bases and 4 bases, there was a span of 9 bases. Germline CDR1 reads SNHLY; CDR2 reads FYNNEI. The CDR3 extends over 14 amino acids. Here the CDR3 reads CASSDRRNNEKLFF. CDR3 sequence (DNA): TGTGCCAGCAGTGACCGCAGGAATAATGAAAAACTGTTTTTT.

Of note for this clone: The identical CDR3 is also encoded by other nucleotide sequences in the sample. The chain recombines TRBV29-1 with TRBJ2-1; weak D call: TRBD2 (5 bases). V shed 0 bases and J shed 2 bases, with 11 bases lying between them. The V gene's germline CDR1 is SQVTM and CDR2 ANQGSEA. The CDR3 totals 15 residues. CDR3 in amino acids: CSVEDRGLPYNEQFF. The CDR3 nucleotides read TGCAGCGTTGAAGATCGAGGGTTACCCTACAATGAGCAGTTCTTC.

The rearrangement links TRBV9 to TRBJ1-5; a weak D match, TRBD1 (5 bases). Trimming pared 3 bases from V and 9 bases from J, leaving 16 bases between. The CDR3 is 14 residues long. Germline values: CDR1 SGDLS, CDR2 YYNGEE. The CDR3 sequence: CASSERGGAGPQHF. The CDR3, as DNA: TGTGCCAGCAGCGAGAGGGGCGGGGCCGGGCCCCAGCATTTT.

The rearrangement uses TRBV30 and TRBJ1-1; TRBD1 matches at 8 bases. Germline assignment: CDR1 GTSNPN and CDR2 SVGIG (reference sequence). Trimming at V came to 3 bases and at J to 11 bases, leaving 8 bases not matched to a gene. This CDR3 has 12 amino acids. CDR3 sequence: CAWSIGTGRAFF. The CDR3 DNA follows: TGTGCCTGGAGCATAGGGACAGGCCGGGCTTTCTTT.

The V and J genes are TRBV19 and TRBJ2-7; 7 bases fit TRBD1. After removal of 3 bases from V and 8 bases from J, the junction contained 10 bases not matched to a gene. The CDR3 totals 14 residues. CDR1 is LNHDA, CDR2 SQIVND, per germline (reference sequence). Here the CDR3 DNA reads TGTGCCAGTAGTATGAGGCAGGGGGAGACCAAGCAGTACTTC. It yields the protein CASSMRQGETKQYF.

This chain links TRBV5-4 with TRBJ1-6; tentative D call: TRBD1 (6 bases). The CDR3 has 15 residues. Germline-derived CDR1 and CDR2 are SGHNT and YYREEE (reference sequence). Trimming removed 0 bases from V and 8 bases from J, with 12 bases in between. DNA for the CDR3: TGTGCCAGCAGCTTGGAGGGTAGGGGGTATTCACCCCTCCACTTT. Translating gives CASSLEGRGYSPLHF. The whole variable domain, filled in from reference TRBV5-4 and TRBJ1-6, reads ETGVTQSPTHLIKTRGQQVTLRCSSQSGHNTVSWYQQALGQGPQFIFQYYREEENGRGNFPPRFSGLQFPNYSSELNVNALELDDSALYLCASSLEGRGYSPLHFGNGTRLTVT.

The rearrangement links TRBV28 to TRBJ1-4; D remains ambiguous. Looked up from germline, CDR1 is MDHEN and CDR2 is SYDVKM. Between the trimmed V and J ends, which lost 2 bases and 0 bases, there was a span of 4 bases. The CDR3 has 14 residues. For the CDR3, the DNA is TGTGCCAGCAGTTTAGCGGCAACTAATGAAAAACTGTTTTTT. Its protein is CASSLAATNEKLFF.